These 27 T cell receptor beta chains were all obtained from the same sample, sequenced in a study of blood T cell repertoires in COVID-19. The repertoire was sequenced with immunoSEQ multiplex PCR; TCRdb's copy has only in-frame clones and lacks some. The sample lists about 280,000 clones, around 85% occurring once. Sequences were obtained from PBMCs or T cells enriched from blood (not recorded which). The receptors here all came from a woman in her forties or fifties who had recovered from COVID-19.

A word on this clone: This sample includes further DNA sequences coding for the same CDR3. The chain couples TRBV5-1 to TRBJ1-5; 9 bases align to TRBD1. This CDR3 region has 14 residues. Trimming at V came to 4 bases and at J to 7 bases, leaving 6 bases not matched to a gene. Germline V gives CDR1 SGHRS, CDR2 YFSETQ. Here the CDR3 reads CASSPGQGGQPQHF. CDR3 coding DNA: TGCGCCAGCAGCCCGGGACAGGGAGGCCAGCCCCAGCATTTT. The variable domain in full, with the rest retrieved from reference TRBV5-1 and TRBJ1-5, is KAGVTQTPRYLIKTRGQQVTLSCSPISGHRSVSWYQQTPGQGLQFLFEYFSETQRNKGNFPGRFSGRQFSNSRSEMNVSTLELGDSALYLCASSPGQGGQPQHFGDGTRLSIL.

V gene TRBV5-1 combines with J gene TRBJ2-1; the D is unclear. This CDR3 spans 15 amino acids. Germline V CDR1 and CDR2: SGHRS, YFSETQ. Trimming removed 0 bases at V and 3 bases at J, with 10 bases between. The CDR3 spells CASSLVDAVYNEQFF. DNA for the CDR3: TGCGCCAGCAGCTTGGTTGATGCGGTCTACAATGAGCAGTTCTTC.

The chain employs TRBV30 and TRBJ1-1; D might be TRBD1 (5 bases). Trimming cost V 4 bases and J 0 bases, with 12 bases left between them. From germline, CDR1 is GTSNPN and CDR2 SVGIG (reference sequence). The CDR3 length is 14 residues. CDR3 coding DNA: TGTGCCTGGACCAGGGCCGTTTTGAACACTGAAGCTTTCTTT. Protein sequence: CAWTRAVLNTEAFF.

The V call is TRBV7-6, the J call TRBJ2-2; 12 nucleotides align to TRBD2. The CDR3 spans 20 residues. From germline, CDR1 is SGHVS and CDR2 FNYEAQ. V lost 5 bases, J lost 2 bases, and 15 bases stayed unmatched. CDR3 nucleotides: TGTGCCAGCAGCCCCCGACTAGCGGGAGCCCCCGTAGGCAACACCGGGGAGCTGTTTTTT. Residues: CASSPRLAGAPVGNTGELFF.

The chain is built from TRBV6-4 and TRBJ2-3; D uncertain. The V end lost 4 bases, the J end lost 5 bases, and 4 bases lay between the germline ends. Germline loops: CDR1 MRHNA, CDR2 SNTAGT. CDR3 length equals 11 residues. CDR3 nucleotide sequence: TGTGCCAGCAGTGCGGTAGATACGCAGTATTTT. Its translation is CASSAVDTQYF.

This clone appeared a single time. V is TRBV2 and J is TRBJ1-3; 7 nucleotides line up with TRBD1. Germline V gives CDR1 SNHLY, CDR2 FYNNEI. The CDR3 is 17 amino acids. The ends lost 2 bases at V and 8 bases at J; junction bases unmatched: 15. In nucleotides, the CDR3 is TGTGCCAGCAGTGAAATCGTGAGAGGAGACAGGGAAGACACCATATATTTT. Translation gives CASSEIVRGDREDTIYF.

This chain links TRBV30 with TRBJ2-1; D uncertain. CDR1 and CDR2 (germline): GTSNPN, SVGIG (reference sequence). V was clipped by 2 bases and J by 4 bases, with 9 bases between them. The CDR3 extends over 13 amino acids. CDR3 in amino acids: CAWSLQNYNEQFF. The DNA for the CDR3 is TGTGCCTGGAGTTTACAGAATTACAATGAGCAGTTCTTC. The entire variable domain, with the rest obtained from reference TRBV30 and TRBJ2-1, is as follows: SQTIHQWPATLVQPVGSPLSLECTVEGTSNPNLYWYRQAAGRGLQLLFYSVGIGQISSEVPQNLSASRPQDRQFILSSKKLLLSDSGFYLCAWSLQNYNEQFFGPGTRLTVL.

V is TRBV5-1 and J is TRBJ1-6; D not resolved. Germline V gives CDR1 SGHRS, CDR2 YFSETQ. The CDR3 loop spans 12 amino acids. Between the trimmed V and J ends, which lost 5 bases and 5 bases, there was a span of 5 bases. This CDR3 is CASRSDNSPLHF. DNA of the CDR3: TGCGCCAGCAGGAGCGATAATTCACCCCTCCACTTT.

The chain links TRBV7-2 to TRBJ1-2, with D unclear. Trimming left V 0 bases short and J 8 bases short, with 13 bases between. This CDR3 contains 14 residues. Germline V lookup: CDR1 SGHTA, CDR2 FQGNSA. The CDR3 is CASSLAGRGRGYTF. CDR3 bases: TGTGCCAGCAGCTTAGCAGGTCGAGGCCGAGGCTACACCTTC.

The chain recombines TRBV14 with TRBJ1-1; D not certain. V was shortened by 3 bases and J by 4 bases, with 12 bases between the two germline ends. Germline V gene sequence: CDR1 SGHDN, CDR2 FVKESK. The CDR3 consists of 14 residues. Written as DNA, the CDR3 is TGTGCCAGCAGCCAGACCCCAGGTGGCACTGAAGCTTTCTTT. Residues: CASSQTPGGTEAFF.

This clone showed up just a few times. The CDR3 DNA reads as TGTGCCAGCAGCCGGGTAAAACTGGGACAGAGTGAAGCTTTCTTT. Translation: CASSRVKLGQSEAFF. This sequence joins TRBV3-1 (or the pseudogene TRBV3-2) and TRBJ1-1; 7 positions agree with TRBD1. V dropped 4 bases and J dropped 7; count of bases not matched to a gene: 12. The germline V gene encodes CDR1 LGHDT and CDR2 YNNKEL (reference sequence). This CDR3 is built from 15 residues.

The rearrangement uses TRBV6-5 and TRBJ2-5; TRBD2 agrees at 8 bases. The germline gives CDR1 MNHEY, CDR2 SVGAGI. V was pared by 4 bases and J by 2 bases, with 9 bases of the junction left unmatched. The CDR3 loop spans 16 amino acids. CDR3 in amino acids: CASSSFATGGQETQYF. CDR3 bases: TGTGCCAGCAGTTCCTTCGCGACGGGGGGGCAAGAGACCCAGTACTTC.

V and J are TRBV5-5 and TRBJ2-3; 9 bases agree with TRBD1. Germline CDR1 and CDR2: SGHKS and YYEKEE (reference sequence). The CDR3 loop spans 16 amino acids. J gave up 4 bases and V 4 bases, and 10 bases lay outside the gene matches. In nucleotides, the CDR3 is TGTGCCAGCAGCCCTGGACAGGGGCGAGTTCCAGATACGCAGTATTTT. Its translation: CASSPGQGRVPDTQYF.

V and J are TRBV11-2 and TRBJ2-2; 13 bases align to TRBD2. With 4 bases clipped from V and 7 bases from J, the junction kept 3 bases outside the gene matches. CDR3 length equals 15 residues. Germline lookup yields CDR1 SGHAT and CDR2 FQNNGV. The CDR3 spells CASSWTSGGGGELFF. DNA for the CDR3: TGTGCCAGCAGCTGGACTAGCGGGGGAGGCGGGGAGCTGTTTTTT.

V and J are TRBV29-1 and TRBJ1-2, with 7 bases identical to TRBD1. Trimming removed 4 bases from V and 1 base from J; junction bases left unmatched: 12. Germline CDR1 SQVTM, CDR2 ANQGSEA. The CDR3 totals 16 residues. The CDR3 sequence: CSVGGDSQRVNYGYTF. CDR3 in DNA: TGCAGCGTTGGGGGGGACAGCCAAAGAGTTAACTATGGCTACACCTTC.

This chain links TRBV3-1 (or the pseudogene TRBV3-2) with TRBJ2-1; 7 bases align to TRBD2. J gave up 12 bases and V 4 bases, and 6 bases lay outside the gene matches. The CDR3 loop spans 12 amino acids. CDR1 is LGHDT, CDR2 YNNKEL, per germline (reference sequence). This CDR3 reads CASSRRTSPQFF. DNA for the CDR3: TGTGCCAGCAGCCGCCGGACTAGTCCGCAGTTCTTC.

The chain carries TRBV6-5 and TRBJ1-2; D perhaps matches TRBD1 (5 bases). Germline CDR1 reads MNHEY; CDR2 reads SVGAGI. This CDR3 has 12 residues. V was trimmed by 8 bases and J by 4 bases, leaving 11 bases between them. CDR3 nucleotide sequence: TGTGCCAGCCGACAGAAATCCTATGGCTACACCTTC. Translation gives CASRQKSYGYTF.

Here the CDR3 reads CASTGTGTGESNEQFF. The CDR3 nucleotides read TGTGCCAGTACCGGAACCGGGACAGGGGAATCGAATGAGCAGTTCTTC. J is TRBJ2-1 and V is TRBV19, with 10 bases that match TRBD1. Trimming took 7 bases from V and 7 from J; bases not matched to a gene: 13. The CDR3 contains 16 residues. Germline loops: CDR1 LNHDA, CDR2 SQIVND (reference sequence). Together with reference TRBV19 and TRBJ2-1, the CDR3 gives the full variable domain: DGGITQSPKYLFRKEGQNVTLSCEQNLNHDAMYWYRQDPGQGLRLIYYSQIVNDFQKGDIAEGYSVSREKKESFPLTVTSAQKNPTAFYLCASTGTGTGESNEQFFGPGTRLTVL.

The rearrangement joins TRBV4-3 to TRBJ1-2; D is unresolved. CDR1 and CDR2 (germline): LGHNA, YSLEER. V gave up 0 bases and J gave up 10 bases, with 9 bases separating them. The CDR3 is made up of 12 amino acids. CDR3 DNA sequence: TGCGCCAGCAGCCAAGATCGCGGAGCCTACACCTTC. Protein product: CASSQDRGAYTF.

The rearrangement links TRBV6-5 to TRBJ2-3; tentative D call: TRBD2 (5 bases). V was clipped by 0 bases and J by 0 bases, with 10 bases between them. Per germline, CDR1 MNHEY and CDR2 SVGAGI. This CDR3 is 16 amino acids long. The CDR3 here is CASSYSSGVSTDTQYF. As DNA, the CDR3 is TGTGCCAGCAGTTACTCGTCCGGGGTGAGCACAGATACGCAGTATTTT.

The chain has TRBV9 and TRBJ2-1; 8 bases map to TRBD2. Germline loops: CDR1 SGDLS, CDR2 YYNGEE. The ends lost 4 bases at V and 9 bases at J; junction bases unmatched: 6. This CDR3 comprises 13 residues. The CDR3 protein is CASSNSGTAEQFF. The CDR3 DNA sequence: TGTGCCAGCAGCAATAGCGGGACGGCTGAGCAGTTCTTC.

This clone appeared once. The chain is built from TRBV28 and TRBJ2-1; D gene uncertain. V dropped 5 bases and J dropped 2 bases, with 4 bases sitting between them. Germline V gene sequence: CDR1 MDHEN, CDR2 SYDVKM. The CDR3 length is 12 residues. CDR3 region: CASSGPYNEQFF. The CDR3 DNA sequence: TGTGCCAGCAGTGGCCCCTACAATGAGCAGTTCTTC.

The chain links TRBV7-9 to TRBJ2-7; a weak D match, TRBD2 (5 bases). Trimming took 5 bases from V and 1 from J, leaving 24 bases between them. Germline V gene sequence: CDR1 SEHNR, CDR2 FQNEAQ (reference sequence). CDR3 length equals 18 residues. The CDR3 loop reads CASSAHLGLELTSYEQYF. CDR3 nucleotide sequence: TGTGCCAGCAGCGCTCACCTTGGACTGGAACTAACTTCCTACGAGCAGTACTTC.

The gene calls are TRBV19 and TRBJ2-1; 8 bases are a match to TRBD2. This CDR3 is built from 14 residues. The trim removed 7 bases at V and 8 bases at J, leaving 10 bases unmatched. Germline V gives CDR1 LNHDA, CDR2 SQIVND (reference sequence). CDR3 coding DNA: TGTGCCAGTAATCCGGGACTAGATAGGTATGAGCAGTTCTTC. This translates into CASNPGLDRYEQFF.

The CDR3 nucleotides read TGTGCCAGCAGGGACAGGGGGTGGGGCTACACCTTC. Translating it yields CASRDRGWGYTF. This chain uses TRBV28 with TRBJ1-2; TRBD1 agrees at 10 bases. Germline values: CDR1 MDHEN, CDR2 SYDVKM. This CDR3 has 12 residues. J gave up 8 bases and V 6 bases, and 3 bases lay outside the gene matches.

This chain uses TRBV2 with TRBJ1-4; D perhaps matches TRBD1 (5 bases). The CDR3 is 13 amino acids. Trimming shortened V by 6 bases and J by 7 bases, and 12 bases separated the two germline ends. Per germline, CDR1 SNHLY and CDR2 FYNNEI. The CDR3 sequence is CASRLHGGEKLFF. As DNA, the CDR3 is TGTGCCAGCAGGCTCCACGGGGGTGAAAAACTGTTTTTT.

This chain connects TRBV4-2 to TRBJ1-4, with TRBD1 as a possible D gene (5 bases). Germline loops: CDR1 LGHNA, CDR2 YNFKEQ. The CDR3 length is 16 residues. Trimming took 0 bases from V and 8 from J, leaving 16 bases between them. The CDR3 bases are TGTGCCAGCAGCCAAGATGGGTCGGGGGTTCAGGAAAAACTGTTTTTT. Its translation: CASSQDGSGVQEKLFF.